The 8 T cell receptor beta chains in this list originate from one sample, sequenced in a study of regulatory T cells in long-lasting Graves disease. According to the study, TCR beta libraries were built with iRepertoire HTBI primers and CDR3-region Arm-PCR. TCRdb reprocessed the multiplex PCR reads with MiXCR, giving one entry per CDR3 protein. The sample yields 520,000 or so distinct CDR3 sequences, around 12% seen once. Time point: newly diagnosed GD, antithyroid drugs for less than 3 months. Following extraction of RNA from PBMCs, that RNA was used to make the TCR library. These same records also appear under a second study, on T cells in Graves' hyperthyroidism and ophthalmopathy.

The sequenced sample was peripheral blood mononuclear cells (PBMCs), obtained at new diagnosis, from a patient treated with antithyroid drugs. The receptors shown here come from a woman aged 30 to 39 with Graves disease.

Ten or more counts support this clonotype. This rearrangement joins TRBV6-5 to TRBJ1-1, with D uncertain. There are 14 residues in the CDR3. The germline CDR1 and CDR2 sequences are MNHEY and SVGAGI. Between the trimmed V and J ends, which lost 4 bases and 1 base, there was a span of 10 bases. The CDR3 region is CASSSPAENTEAFF. In nucleotides, the CDR3 is TGTGCCAGCAGTTCCCCAGCGGAGAACACTGAAGCTTTCTTT.

This clonotype has just a few counts. The rearrangement joins TRBV7-9 to TRBJ1-3; no clear D. Germline V gives CDR1 SEHNR, CDR2 FQNEAQ (reference sequence). Trimming left V 4 bases short and J 6 bases short, with 7 bases between. This CDR3 contains 12 residues. DNA of the CDR3: TGTGCCAGCAGCTCTATATCAAACACCATATATTTT. This gives the protein CASSSISNTIYF.

This clonotype was counted ten times or more. The V and J genes are TRBV20-1 and TRBJ2-3; D is perhaps TRBD1 (5 bases). Trimming took off 8 bases at V and 2 bases at J, with 11 bases between the two ends. Germline CDR1 DFQATT, CDR2 SNEGSKA (reference sequence). The length of the CDR3 is 12 residues. CDR3 protein: CSLWTPTDTQYF. The CDR3 DNA reads TGCAGTTTATGGACACCCACAGATACGCAGTATTTT.

This clonotype was seen at least ten times. This chain joins TRBV11-2 and TRBJ1-2; 7 bases map to TRBD1. V shed 3 bases and J 6 bases; nucleotides not matched to a gene: 4. The CDR3 sequence is 13 residues long. Looked up from germline, CDR1 is SGHAT and CDR2 is FQNNGV. The CDR3 reads CASSLGQLDGYTF. CDR3 DNA sequence: TGTGCCAGCAGCTTGGGACAGCTAGATGGCTACACCTTC.

This clonotype was recorded many times. The chain combines TRBV6-5 with TRBJ1-6; D is perhaps TRBD1 (6 bases). The germline V gene has CDR1 MNHEY and CDR2 SVGAGI. Trimming pared 2 bases from V and 7 bases from J, leaving 15 bases between. The CDR3 extends over 16 amino acids. CDR3 residues: CASSYTPQGRNSPLHF. The CDR3 DNA sequence: TGTGCCAGCAGTTACACCCCCCAGGGGCGAAATTCACCCCTCCACTTT.

This clonotype was observed a handful of times. This chain links TRBV19 with TRBJ1-5, with D maybe TRBD1 (5 bases). The V gene's germline CDR1 is LNHDA and CDR2 SQIVND (reference sequence). There are 15 residues in the CDR3. Trimming removed 3 bases at V and 9 bases at J, with 18 bases between. CDR3 amino acids: CASSMGGTGAMPQHF. CDR3 nucleotide sequence: TGTGCCAGTAGTATGGGAGGGACCGGGGCCATGCCCCAGCATTTT.

This clonotype appeared many times. The chain employs TRBV27 and TRBJ1-5; D perhaps matches TRBD1 (6 bases). Trimming stripped 2 bases from V and 5 bases from J, with 16 bases between. Per germline, CDR1 MNHEY and CDR2 SMNVEV (reference sequence). The CDR3 contains 16 residues. CDR3 protein: CASSLKGRGGDQPQHF. The CDR3 coding sequence is TGTGCCAGCAGTTTAAAAGGCAGGGGAGGCGATCAGCCCCAGCATTTT.

This clonotype was seen many times. V is TRBV11-2 and J is TRBJ2-1; TRBD2 matches at 9 bases. V lost 2 bases and J lost 7; bases outside the gene matches: 6. The length of the CDR3 is 15 residues. In germline, CDR1 is SGHAT, CDR2 FQNNGV. This CDR3 is CASSLFSGRRNEQFF. CDR3 sequence (DNA): TGTGCCAGCAGCTTATTTAGCGGGAGAAGAAATGAGCAGTTCTTC.